Below are 19 T cell receptor beta chains sequenced from a single sample in a study of OX40 agonist ivuxolimab in advanced cancers. Method: immunoSEQ multiplex PCR; TCRdb's copy keeps in-frame clones and lacks some. The sample contains 25,000 to 30,000 clones, more than 85% of which appear only once. The sequencing here drew on CD4+ or CD8+ T cells sorted from blood, taken in a trial of the OX40 agonist ivuxolimab. These receptor sequences come from an adult with an advanced solid tumor such as melanoma, head and neck, liver or kidney cancer.

V is TRBV19 and J is TRBJ1-2; D is perhaps TRBD1 (5 bases). The CDR3 totals 15 residues. CDR1 LNHDA and CDR2 SQIVND come from the germline V gene (reference sequence). The V gene lost 5 bases and the J gene lost 5 bases, with 18 bases spanning the gap. The CDR3 protein is CASSHFQGSSYGYTF. The CDR3 nucleotides are TGTGCCAGTAGTCACTTCCAGGGATCCTCTTATGGCTACACCTTC.

This chain links TRBV19 with TRBJ1-3; D unclear. The germline gives CDR1 LNHDA, CDR2 SQIVND (reference sequence). The length of the CDR3 is 12 residues. V lost 8 bases and J lost 4, with 9 bases in between. CDR3 DNA sequence: TGTGCCAGTTCCGCCTTCGGAAACACCATATATTTT. Amino acids: CASSAFGNTIYF.

This rearrangement joins TRBV29-1 to TRBJ2-1; D not resolved. Trimming took off 5 bases at V and 5 bases at J, with 16 bases between the two ends. This CDR3 has 14 amino acids. Germline loops: CDR1 SQVTM, CDR2 ANQGSEA. This chain's CDR3 is CSVTTLDGNNEQFF. Here the CDR3 DNA reads TGCAGCGTTACCACTTTGGACGGTAACAATGAGCAGTTCTTC.

The J gene is TRBJ2-3, the V gene TRBV2, with a tentative D call TRBD2 (5 bases). V gave up 2 bases and J gave up 7 bases, with 10 bases separating them. Germline V lookup: CDR1 SNHLY, CDR2 FYNNEI. This CDR3 region has 13 residues. The CDR3 nucleotides read TGTGCCAGCAGTGAACCTAGCTACAATACGCAGTATTTT. This sequence encodes CASSEPSYNTQYF.

The chain recombines TRBV29-1 with TRBJ2-1; D remains unclear. The CDR3 length is 12 residues. V lost 7 bases to trimming and J lost 0 bases, with 7 bases between them. Germline lookup yields CDR1 SQVTM and CDR2 ANQGSEA. The CDR3: CSARSSYNEQFF. The CDR3 DNA follows: TGCAGCGCCCGAAGCTCCTACAATGAGCAGTTCTTC.

This rearrangement joins TRBV29-1 to TRBJ1-2, with D unresolved. The V end lost 5 bases, the J end lost 1 base, and 5 bases lay between the germline ends. Per germline, CDR1 SQVTM and CDR2 ANQGSEA. This CDR3 comprises 11 residues. In DNA, the CDR3 is TGCAGCGTTTCGGGTAACTATGGCTACACCTTC. Protein: CSVSGNYGYTF.

The chain carries TRBV5-4 and TRBJ1-4, with 8 bases identical to TRBD1. The CDR3 spans 14 residues. From germline, CDR1 is SGHNT and CDR2 YYREEE (reference sequence). V gave up 4 bases and J gave up 6 bases; unmatched junction bases: 5. The CDR3 bases are TGTGCCAGCAGCGTGGCAGGGGGCGATGAAAAACTGTTTTTT. Translating it yields CASSVAGGDEKLFF.

J is TRBJ2-1 and V is TRBV5-1, with unresolved D. Deletions cut 1 base from V and 0 bases from J, with 5 bases between. Germline V CDR1 and CDR2: SGHRS, YFSETQ. This CDR3 has 14 residues. CDR3 nucleotide sequence: TGCGCCAGCAGCTTGCAGAGCTCCTACAATGAGCAGTTCTTC. Its translation is CASSLQSSYNEQFF.

The chain recombines TRBV5-1 with TRBJ1-1; 9 positions match TRBD1. This CDR3 contains 14 residues. Looked up from germline, CDR1 is SGHRS and CDR2 is YFSETQ. Trimming took 2 bases from V and 6 from J; bases not matched to a gene: 5. The CDR3 nucleotides are TGCGCCAGCAGCTTCACAGGGGGCCGCCCTGAAGCTTTCTTT. Amino acid sequence: CASSFTGGRPEAFF.

This chain joins TRBV2 and TRBJ2-1; 8 bases match TRBD1. Per the germline V gene, CDR1 is SNHLY and CDR2 is FYNNEI. The CDR3 contains 15 residues. V was clipped by 5 bases and J by 1 base; unmatched bases: 4. In DNA form, the CDR3 reads TGTGCCAGCAGTTATACAGGGGGATCCTACAATGAGCAGTTCTTC. Translated, it gives CASSYTGGSYNEQFF.

By share of the sample, this clone is medium-sized (0.01 to 0.1%). V is TRBV4-3 and J is TRBJ2-7; 13 bases match TRBD2. The CDR3 runs to 19 residues. Germline values: CDR1 LGHNA, CDR2 YSLEER. V lost 0 bases and J lost 1; bases outside the gene matches: 9. The CDR3 sequence: CASSQEGRLAGGFSYEQYF. The CDR3 DNA sequence: TGCGCCAGCAGCCAAGAGGGGAGACTAGCGGGGGGCTTTTCCTACGAGCAGTACTTC.

The rearrangement joins TRBV4-1 to TRBJ2-3; D might be TRBD1 or TRBD2, each matching 7 bases. V dropped 1 base and J dropped 2 bases, with 19 bases sitting between them. The CDR3 has 18 residues. Looked up from germline, CDR1 is MGHRA and CDR2 is YSYEKL. CDR3 amino acids: CASSQGDREGPTTDTQYF. CDR3 coding DNA: TGCGCCAGCAGCCAAGGTGACAGGGAGGGCCCCACCACAGATACGCAGTATTTT.

This chain links TRBV19 with TRBJ1-3, with D possibly matching TRBD1 (6 bases). V was cut by 5 bases and J by 0 bases, with 14 bases left in between. CDR3 size: 16 residues. The germline CDR1 and CDR2 sequences are LNHDA and SQIVND (reference sequence). The CDR3 DNA is TGTGCCAGTAGTTTGTGGGACACCTCCTCTGGAAACACCATATATTTT. Protein: CASSLWDTSSGNTIYF.

CDR3 protein: CSAGNGYTF. The CDR3 DNA reads TGCAGCGCTGGGAATGGCTACACCTTC. The rearrangement links TRBV29-1 to TRBJ1-2; D unresolved. The CDR3 loop spans 9 amino acids. Germline values: CDR1 SQVTM, CDR2 ANQGSEA. V was trimmed by 7 bases and J by 6 bases, leaving 6 bases between them.

V gene TRBV7-9 combines with J gene TRBJ2-7; no firm D call. Germline lookup yields CDR1 SEHNR and CDR2 FQNEAQ (reference sequence). V was pared by 1 base and J by 6 bases, with 7 bases between. The CDR3 covers 12 residues. CDR3: CASSLGSSEQYF. CDR3 bases: TGTGCCAGCAGCTTAGGCTCTAGCGAGCAGTACTTC.

This chain joins TRBV5-4 and TRBJ2-7; TRBD2 aligns across 10 bases. The CDR3 runs to 15 residues. The V gene's germline CDR1 is SGHNT and CDR2 YYREEE (reference sequence). Trimming took 4 bases from V and 0 from J; bases not matched to a gene: 4. The CDR3 DNA sequence: TGTGCCAGCAGCGCTGCTAGCGGGAGCTCCTACGAGCAGTACTTC. This gives the protein CASSAASGSSYEQYF.

The gene calls are TRBV5-4 and TRBJ2-7; possible D gene TRBD1, 6 bases. The V and J ends lost 4 bases and 1 base respectively, with 12 bases between them. Looked up from germline, CDR1 is SGHNT and CDR2 is YYREEE (reference sequence). The CDR3 has 14 amino acids. The CDR3 bases are TGTGCCAGCAGCGGGGACACACGTTCCTACGAGCAGTACTTC. It is translated as CASSGDTRSYEQYF.

The chain combines TRBV7-6 with TRBJ2-7; 9 bases fit TRBD2. The trim removed 5 bases at V and 6 bases at J, leaving 14 bases unmatched. Per germline, CDR1 SGHVS and CDR2 FNYEAQ. The length of the CDR3 is 16 residues. CDR3 DNA: TGTGCCAGCAGCCCCTATGAGGAGCGGGGGGACATCGAGCAGTACTTC. The encoded protein is CASSPYEERGDIEQYF.

V is TRBV5-6 and J is TRBJ1-4, with D maybe TRBD1 (5 bases). The germline gives CDR1 SGHDT, CDR2 YYEEEE. The CDR3 loop spans 14 amino acids. Between the trimmed V and J ends, which lost 3 bases and 8 bases, there was a span of 14 bases. The CDR3 nucleotides read TGTGCCAGCAGCTGGGGCCAGCTGTGGGAAAAACTGTTTTTT. This gives the protein CASSWGQLWEKLFF. Using reference TRBV5-6 and TRBJ1-4 for the parts outside the CDR3, the full variable domain is DAGVTQSPTHLIKTRGQQVTLRCSPKSGHDTVSWYQQALGQGPQFIFQYYEEEERQRGNFPDRFSGHQFPNYSSELNVNALLLGDSALYLCASSWGQLWEKLFFGSGTQLSVL.